This TCR beta chain was recovered during a study of blood T cell repertoires in COVID-19. Study overall: Italy, Spain and the United States were the sources of the convalescent and acute COVID-19 samples. Sample material is recorded as cDNA or gDNA derived from T cells, B-cell-depleted T cells, or PBMCs.

Original data processing: Amplification of reference gene primers was used by the study to estimate nucleated cell counts. Here immunoSEQ multiplex PCR was the method, and the copy in TCRdb shows in-frame clones only, minus some. That table supplies the V and J calls and clone size; D and trimming were determined from the DNA. The profile covers approximately 180,000 clones, with around nine tenths appearing a single time and roughly 21% taken by the ten largest. The germline gives CDR1 MNHEY, CDR2 SVGAGI. V was cut by 2 bases and J by 10 bases, with 5 bases left in between. The CDR3 contains 10 residues. This clone showed up just once.

The receptor was isolated from a man between 60 and 75 years old with active or convalescent COVID-19. The J gene is TRBJ1-2, the V gene TRBV6-5; D gene ambiguous. Sequencing was performed on peripheral blood. The CDR3 bases are TGTGCCAGCAGTTACCGGGACTACACCTTC. It is translated as CASSYRDYTF.